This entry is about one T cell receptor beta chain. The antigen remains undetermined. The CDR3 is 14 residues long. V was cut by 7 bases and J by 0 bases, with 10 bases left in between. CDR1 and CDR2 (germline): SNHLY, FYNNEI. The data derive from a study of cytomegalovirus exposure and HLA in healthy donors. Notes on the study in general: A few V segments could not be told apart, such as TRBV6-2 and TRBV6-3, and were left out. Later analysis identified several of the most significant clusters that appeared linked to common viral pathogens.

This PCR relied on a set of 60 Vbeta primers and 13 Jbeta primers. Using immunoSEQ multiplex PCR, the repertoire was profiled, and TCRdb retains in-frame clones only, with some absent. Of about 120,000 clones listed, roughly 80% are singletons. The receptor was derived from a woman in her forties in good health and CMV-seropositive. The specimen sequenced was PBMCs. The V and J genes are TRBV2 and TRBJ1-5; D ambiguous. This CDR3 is CASNDKSSNQPQHF. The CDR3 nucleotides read TGTGCCAGCAACGACAAGTCTAGCAATCAGCCCCAGCATTTT.